This paragraph covers one T cell receptor beta chain sequence. No antigen is known for it. Germline is not matched at one junction end, which may reflect a read error. This entry belongs to a study of T cell responses to AZD1222 COVID-19 vaccine. The CDR3 is 16 amino acids. In germline, CDR1 is SSHAT, CDR2 FNYEAQ (reference sequence). Study outcomes and limitations: White British ancestry dominated among donors, who included more females, and clonal diversity was possibly underestimated. Seropositivity was recorded at baseline in only 6 or 7 AZD1222 recipients.

Using immunoSEQ multiplex PCR, the repertoire was profiled, and TCRdb retains in-frame clones only, with some absent. The repertoire holds some 150,000 clones, with nearly 90% as singletons. The input for sequencing was peripheral blood, taken 28 days after the second dose of the MenACWY control vaccine. The TCR comes from an adult who received the MenACWY meningococcal vaccine as a control. The J gene is TRBJ2-2, the V gene TRBV7-7; possibly TRBD2 for D (6 bases). The CDR3 reads CASSLVVGGNTGELFF. The CDR3 nucleotides read TGTGCTAGCAGCTTAGTAGTGGGGGGAAACACCGGGGAGCTGTTTTTT.